This T cell receptor (beta chain) came from a study of radiation and T cells in renal cell carcinoma. The overall study: Nephrectomy followed 15 Gy stereotactic body radiation by 4 weeks.

The time point is: baseline pretreatment blood. Regarding treatment: 15 Gy SBRT to primary tumor, nephrectomy 4 weeks later. Serial blood draws occurred at baseline and 2 and 4 weeks post-SBRT. Sequencing used immunoSEQ multiplex PCR; TCRdb keeps in-frame clones, though not all of them. The data contain approximately 110,000 clones, 82% of them singletons. V lost 2 bases to trimming and J lost 9 bases, with 14 bases between them. The germline V gene encodes CDR1 KGHSH and CDR2 LQKENI. The CDR3 loop spans 14 amino acids. The source of this sequence is an older woman with renal cell carcinoma. The sequencing used blood, collected from a patient whose treatment included radiotherapy and nephrectomy. This chain uses TRBV18 with TRBJ1-3; D gene ambiguous. The CDR3 protein is CASSPGNQEGTIYF. In DNA, the CDR3 is TGTGCCAGCTCACCAGGAAATCAGGAGGGCACCATATATTTT.